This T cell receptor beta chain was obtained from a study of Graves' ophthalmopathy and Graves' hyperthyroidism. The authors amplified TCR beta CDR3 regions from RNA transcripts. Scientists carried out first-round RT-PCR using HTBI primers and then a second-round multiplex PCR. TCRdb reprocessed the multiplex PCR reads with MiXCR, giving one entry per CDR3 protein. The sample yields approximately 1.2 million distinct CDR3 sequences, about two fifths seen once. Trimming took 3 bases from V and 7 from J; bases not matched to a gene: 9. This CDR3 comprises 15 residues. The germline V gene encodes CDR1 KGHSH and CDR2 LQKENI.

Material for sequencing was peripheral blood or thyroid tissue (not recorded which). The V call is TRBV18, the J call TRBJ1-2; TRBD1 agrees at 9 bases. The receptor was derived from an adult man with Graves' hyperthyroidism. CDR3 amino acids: CASSPPGQGVVGYTF. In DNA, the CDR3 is TGTGCCAGCTCACCTCCGGGACAGGGTGTAGTTGGCTACACCTTC.